These 26 T cell receptor beta chains originate from one sample sequenced in a study of T cell clonotyping in hematopoietic cell transplantation. Clones were read by immunoSEQ multiplex PCR, and TCRdb kept only the in-frame ones, dropping some. The data contain about 45,000 clones, about four fifths of them singletons. Time point given: recipient sample about 28 days before transplant, after cytoreduction. This material consisted of peripheral blood mononuclear cells, taken before stem cell transplant. The receptors stem from a man between 60 and 75 years old with myelodysplastic syndrome. Some clones in this sample may be carry-over from other donors' samples.

V gene TRBV2 combines with J gene TRBJ1-6, with D maybe TRBD1 (5 bases). Trimming shortened V by 6 bases and J by 9 bases, and 18 bases separated the two germline ends. CDR3 length: 15 residues. Germline-derived CDR1 and CDR2 are SNHLY and FYNNEI. The CDR3 spells CASSDRDPSVSPLHF. CDR3 DNA sequence: TGTGCCAGCAGCGACCGGGACCCTTCAGTTTCACCCCTCCACTTT. The variable domain in full, with the rest retrieved from reference TRBV2 and TRBJ1-6, is EPEVTQTPSHQVTQMGQEVILRCVPISNHLYFYWYRQILGQKVEFLVSFYNNEISEKSEIFDDQFSVERPDGSNFTLKIRSTKLEDSAMYFCASSDRDPSVSPLHFGNGTRLTVT.

The J gene is TRBJ1-4, the V gene TRBV2, with 10 nucleotides matching TRBD1. The trim removed 4 bases at V and 10 bases at J, leaving 12 bases unmatched. Per germline, CDR1 SNHLY and CDR2 FYNNEI. The length of the CDR3 is 16 residues. CDR3 DNA: TGTGCCAGCAGTGGGAAGACGGACAGGGGGGTGGTAAAACTGTTTTTT. Its protein is CASSGKTDRGVVKLFF.

The chain uses TRBV19 and TRBJ1-2, with TRBD1 identical over 9 bases. Germline CDR1 is LNHDA and CDR2 is SQIVND (reference sequence). Germline trimming cut 7 bases from V and 3 bases from J; bases unmatched to any gene: 6. The CDR3 sequence is 14 residues long. CDR3 protein: CASTMDRGDYGYTF. The CDR3 nucleotides read TGTGCCAGTACCATGGACAGGGGTGACTATGGCTACACCTTC.

The V and J genes are TRBV7-2 and TRBJ2-3, with TRBD2 matching 12 bases. The CDR3 totals 16 residues. CDR1 SGHTA and CDR2 FQGNSA come from the germline V gene. V lost 5 bases and J lost 2; bases outside the gene matches: 5. CDR3 DNA: TGTGCCAGCAGCCAACTAGCGGGGGGCAACACAGATACGCAGTATTTT. Amino acid sequence: CASSQLAGGNTDTQYF.

V usage is TRBV11-2 and J usage is TRBJ2-7, with 10 nucleotides matching TRBD2. The CDR3 extends over 14 amino acids. In germline, CDR1 is SGHAT, CDR2 FQNNGV. V lost 5 bases, J lost 4 bases, and 5 bases stayed unmatched. The CDR3 coding sequence is TGTGCCAGCAGCCCAGCGGGGGGGCAATACGAGCAGTACTTC. Amino acids: CASSPAGGQYEQYF.

V is TRBV7-6 and J is TRBJ2-7; TRBD1 agrees at 7 bases. Trimming removed 0 bases from V and 2 bases from J; junction bases left unmatched: 4. The CDR3 is made up of 15 amino acids. From germline, CDR1 is SGHVS and CDR2 FNYEAQ. CDR3 sequence reads: CASSLATDRAYEQYF. CDR3 nucleotides: TGTGCCAGCAGCTTAGCGACCGACAGGGCCTACGAGCAGTACTTC.

The CDR3 region has the DNA TGTGCCAGCAGCTTCAACAGGGGCAACGAGCAGTACTTC. It translates to CASSFNRGNEQYF. This rearrangement joins TRBV7-2 to TRBJ2-7; 7 nucleotides agree with TRBD1. The CDR3 extends over 13 amino acids. With V trimmed by 3 bases and J by 5 bases, 4 bases remained unmatched. Germline V gene data show CDR1 as SGHTA and CDR2 as FQGNSA. The entire variable domain, with the rest obtained from reference TRBV7-2 and TRBJ2-7, is as follows: GAGVSQSPSNKVTEKGKDVELRCDPISGHTALYWYRQSLGQGLEFLIYFQGNSAPDKSGLPSDRFSAERTGGSVSTLTIQRTQQEDSAVYLCASSFNRGNEQYFGPGTRLTVT.

This clone occurred once. The chain couples TRBV7-8 to TRBJ2-7; the D gene is possibly TRBD1 (6 bases). Germline CDR1 is SGHVS and CDR2 is FQNEAQ. Trimming took 5 bases from V and 5 from J, leaving 19 bases between them. The CDR3 contains 15 residues. CDR3 sequence (DNA): TGTGCCAGCAGCCACTCCGGGACACGGCGGAACGAGCAGTACTTC. Translation gives CASSHSGTRRNEQYF. Full variable domain (outside the CDR3, taken from reference TRBV7-8 and TRBJ2-7): GAGVSQSPRYKVAKRGQDVALRCDPISGHVSLFWYQQALGQGPEFLTYFQNEAQLDKSGLPSDRFFAERPEGSVSTLKIQRTQQEDSAVYLCASSHSGTRRNEQYFGPGTRLTVT.

This chain links TRBV21-1 with TRBJ2-7; the table calls TRBD1, which could not be checked here. TRBV21-1 is annotated as a pseudogene. The CDR3 is 15 amino acids. CDR3: CASSGRTGDPYEQYF. Written as DNA, the CDR3 is TGTGCCAGCAGCGGCCGGACAGGGGACCCCTACGAGCAGTACTTC.

V usage is TRBV29-1 and J usage is TRBJ1-1, with a weak D call TRBD1 (5 bases). Trimming stripped 3 bases from V and 4 bases from J, with 9 bases between. CDR3 length: 12 residues. Germline loops: CDR1 SQVTM, CDR2 ANQGSEA. Written as DNA, the CDR3 is TGCAGCGTTGATAGGGGCGGCACTGAAGCTTTCTTT. Protein: CSVDRGGTEAFF.

The genes are TRBV9 and TRBJ1-2; 7 bases line up with TRBD1. Germline-derived CDR1 and CDR2 are SGDLS and YYNGEE. This CDR3 comprises 15 residues. Trimming took 3 bases from V and 5 from J; bases not matched to a gene: 10. The CDR3: CASSGPGGRGYGYTF. The CDR3 nucleotides read TGTGCCAGCAGCGGCCCAGGGGGTAGAGGGTATGGCTACACCTTC.

The chain combines TRBV18 with TRBJ1-2; D gene ambiguous. Trimming removed 3 bases at V and 0 bases at J, with 11 bases between. The V gene's germline CDR1 is KGHSH and CDR2 LQKENI. The CDR3 has 15 amino acids. CDR3 protein: CASSPGGRTNYGYTF. The CDR3 bases are TGTGCCAGCTCACCCGGCGGCAGGACTAACTATGGCTACACCTTC.

The CDR3 spells CASSLLGLGTDTQYF. CDR3 DNA sequence: TGCGCCAGCAGCCTACTAGGATTGGGCACAGATACGCAGTATTTT. The genes are TRBV4-1 and TRBJ2-3, with a tentative D call TRBD2 (5 bases). Looked up from germline, CDR1 is MGHRA and CDR2 is YSYEKL. The CDR3 is made up of 15 amino acids. Trimming shortened V by 4 bases and J by 1 base, and 12 bases separated the two germline ends.

The chain couples TRBV4-1 to TRBJ2-3, with D maybe TRBD2 (7 bases). Trimming pared 1 base from V and 1 base from J, leaving 15 bases between. CDR3 length: 17 residues. CDR1 is MGHRA, CDR2 YSYEKL, per germline. The CDR3 DNA sequence: TGCGCCAGCAGCCAAGGGGGGGGCGGGGTTCGCACAGATACGCAGTATTTT. Translated, it gives CASSQGGGGVRTDTQYF.

This clone was detected only a few times. The chain recombines TRBV7-9 with TRBJ2-7; D remains unclear. The CDR3 spans 12 residues. The V end was cut by 1 base, the J end by 6 bases, with 7 bases between. Germline V lookup: CDR1 SEHNR, CDR2 FQNEAQ (reference sequence). CDR3 sequence reads: CASSLEAIEQYF. As DNA, the CDR3 is TGTGCCAGCAGCTTAGAAGCGATCGAGCAGTACTTC.

This chain connects TRBV7-8 to TRBJ2-2, with unresolved D. Trimming removed 4 bases at V and 5 bases at J, with 11 bases between. The CDR3 has 14 residues. CDR1 and CDR2 from the germline V gene are SGHVS and FQNEAQ. In DNA form, the CDR3 reads TGTGCCAGCAGCTATGGGCTAGGAACCGGGGAGCTGTTTTTT. Amino acid sequence: CASSYGLGTGELFF.

CDR3 nucleotide sequence: TGTGCCAGCAGTTTAGGCACCAATCAGCCCCAGCATTTT. It codes for CASSLGTNQPQHF. The chain has TRBV28 and TRBJ1-5; D unclear. There are 13 residues in the CDR3. Germline-derived CDR1 and CDR2 are MDHEN and SYDVKM. Trimming stripped 2 bases from V and 3 bases from J, with 5 bases between. Based on the CDR3 plus reference TRBV28 and TRBJ1-5, the full variable domain is DVKVTQSSRYLVKRTGEKVFLECVQDMDHENMFWYRQDPGLGLRLIYFSYDVKMKEKGDIPEGYSVSREKKERFSLILESASTNQTSMYLCASSLGTNQPQHFGDGTRLSIL.

This chain connects TRBV5-1 to TRBJ2-1; 9 bases are shared with TRBD2. Trimming cost V 1 base and J 5 bases; bases outside gene matches: 7. The CDR3 sequence is 16 residues long. The germline V gene encodes CDR1 SGHRS and CDR2 YFSETQ. The DNA for the CDR3 is TGCGCCAGCAGCTTGAAGGCCCAGCGGGGGGACAATGAGCAGTTCTTC. Its protein product is CASSLKAQRGDNEQFF.

The V and J genes are TRBV7-2 and TRBJ1-1; D unresolved. CDR1 is SGHTA, CDR2 FQGNSA, per germline. Trimming left V 10 bases short and J 0 bases short, with 15 bases between. The length of the CDR3 is 14 residues. CDR3 sequence reads: CATQPGLVNTEAFF. CDR3 sequence (DNA): TGTGCCACCCAGCCTGGGCTGGTGAACACTGAAGCTTTCTTT.

The chain couples TRBV11-3 to TRBJ1-3; no firm D call. Germline CDR1 is SGHNT and CDR2 is YENEEA. Deletions cut 1 base from V and 2 bases from J, with 6 bases between. The CDR3 spans 14 residues. CDR3 in DNA: TGTGCCAGCAGCTTAGGGATGGCTGGAAACACCATATATTTT. This gives the protein CASSLGMAGNTIYF.

This rearrangement joins TRBV6-5 to TRBJ1-1, with TRBD1 matching 10 bases. Trimming at V came to 5 bases and at J to 6 bases, leaving 6 bases not matched to a gene. Germline V lookup: CDR1 MNHEY, CDR2 SVGAGI. The CDR3 loop spans 14 amino acids. CDR3 sequence reads: CASSEDRGRAEAFF. As DNA, the CDR3 is TGTGCCAGCAGTGAGGACAGGGGGAGGGCTGAAGCTTTCTTT.

V and J are TRBV6-6 and TRBJ1-4; 7 bases agree with TRBD1. There are 16 residues in the CDR3. After removal of 5 bases from V and 9 bases from J, the junction contained 15 bases not matched to a gene. Germline V lookup: CDR1 MNHNY, CDR2 SVGAGI (reference sequence). CDR3 sequence: CASSRKGQHETKKLFF. The CDR3 bases are TGTGCCAGCAGTCGGAAGGGACAGCATGAAACCAAAAAACTGTTTTTT.

The genes are TRBV7-9 and TRBJ1-2; the match to TRBD1 covers 8 bases. Germline V CDR1 and CDR2: SEHNR, FQNEAQ (reference sequence). V shed 7 bases, J shed 0 bases, and the junction held 4 bases outside the gene matches. The length of the CDR3 is 14 residues. The chain's CDR3 is CASTWDRPNYGYTF. CDR3 sequence (DNA): TGTGCCAGCACCTGGGACAGGCCTAACTATGGCTACACCTTC.

The chain employs TRBV14 and TRBJ1-2, with 12 positions matching TRBD1. CDR3 size: 16 residues. Per the germline V gene, CDR1 is SGHDN and CDR2 is FVKESK. Unmatched junction bases numbered 7, after V lost 4 bases and J lost 4 bases. CDR3 sequence: CASSLMGQGASYGYTF. In DNA, the CDR3 is TGTGCCAGCAGCCTCATGGGACAGGGGGCAAGCTATGGCTACACCTTC.

The chain joins TRBV7-6 to TRBJ2-2; 13 bases are a match to TRBD2. V shed 6 bases and J 3 bases; nucleotides not matched to a gene: 7. Germline V lookup: CDR1 SGHVS, CDR2 FNYEAQ. This CDR3 is built from 17 residues. CDR3 protein: CASSSGLAGYDTGELFF. Here the CDR3 DNA reads TGTGCCAGCAGTTCGGGACTAGCGGGGTATGACACCGGGGAGCTGTTTTTT.

V is TRBV19 and J is TRBJ2-7, with no clear D. Germline CDR1 and CDR2: LNHDA and SQIVND (reference sequence). V lost 1 base and J lost 1, with 5 bases in between. The CDR3 has 13 residues. The CDR3 nucleotides are TGTGCCAGTAGTATAGCACAGTCCTACGAGCAGTACTTC. Encoded protein: CASSIAQSYEQYF.